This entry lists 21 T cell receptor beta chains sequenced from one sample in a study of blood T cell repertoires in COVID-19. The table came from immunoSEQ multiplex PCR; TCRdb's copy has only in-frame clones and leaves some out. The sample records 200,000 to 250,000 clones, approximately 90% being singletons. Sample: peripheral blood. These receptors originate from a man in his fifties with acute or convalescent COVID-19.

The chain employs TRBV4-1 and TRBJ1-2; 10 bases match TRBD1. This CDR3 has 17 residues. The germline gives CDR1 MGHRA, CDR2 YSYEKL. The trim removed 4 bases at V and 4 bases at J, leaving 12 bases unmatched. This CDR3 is CASSPSPSGQGTYGYTF. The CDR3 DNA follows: TGCGCCAGCAGCCCATCCCCCTCGGGACAGGGGACCTATGGCTACACCTTC.

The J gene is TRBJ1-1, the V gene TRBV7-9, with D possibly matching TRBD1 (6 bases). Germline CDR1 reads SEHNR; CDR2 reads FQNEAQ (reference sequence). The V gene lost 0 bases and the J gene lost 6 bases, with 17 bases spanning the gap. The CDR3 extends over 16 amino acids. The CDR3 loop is CASSLAGRGLGAEAFF. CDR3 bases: TGTGCCAGCAGCTTAGCGGGCAGGGGTCTTGGAGCTGAAGCTTTCTTT.

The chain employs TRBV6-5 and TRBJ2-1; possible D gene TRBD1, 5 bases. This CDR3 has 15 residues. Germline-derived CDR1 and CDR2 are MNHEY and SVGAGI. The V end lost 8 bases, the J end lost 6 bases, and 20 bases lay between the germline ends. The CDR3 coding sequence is TGTGCCAGCCTGGTCCGGCAGGGTCGTTTCAATGAGCAGTTCTTC. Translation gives CASLVRQGRFNEQFF.

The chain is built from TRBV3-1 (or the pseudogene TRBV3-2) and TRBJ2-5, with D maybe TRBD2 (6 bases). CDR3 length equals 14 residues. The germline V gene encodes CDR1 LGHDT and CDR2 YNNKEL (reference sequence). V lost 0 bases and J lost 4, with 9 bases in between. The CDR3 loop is CASSQDLGGETQYF. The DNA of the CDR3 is TGTGCCAGCAGCCAAGATTTGGGGGGAGAGACCCAGTACTTC.

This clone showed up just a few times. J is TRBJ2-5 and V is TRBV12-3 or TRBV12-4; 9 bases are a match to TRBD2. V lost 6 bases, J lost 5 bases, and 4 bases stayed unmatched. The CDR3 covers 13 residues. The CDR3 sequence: CASSPGLAETQYF. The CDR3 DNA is TGTGCCAGCAGCCCCGGACTAGCGGAGACCCAGTACTTC.

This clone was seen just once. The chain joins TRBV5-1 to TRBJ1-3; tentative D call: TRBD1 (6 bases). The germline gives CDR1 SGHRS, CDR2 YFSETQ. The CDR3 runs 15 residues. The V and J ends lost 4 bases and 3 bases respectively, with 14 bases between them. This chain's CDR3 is CASSLNRVFGNTIYF. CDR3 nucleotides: TGCGCCAGCAGCCTGAACAGGGTCTTTGGAAACACCATATATTTT.

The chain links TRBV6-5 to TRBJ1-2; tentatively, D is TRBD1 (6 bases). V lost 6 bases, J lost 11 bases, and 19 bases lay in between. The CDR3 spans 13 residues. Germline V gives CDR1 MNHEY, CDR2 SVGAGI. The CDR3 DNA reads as TGTGCCAGCAGCCTTACACAGGGTTTACGGTACACCTTC. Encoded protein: CASSLTQGLRYTF.

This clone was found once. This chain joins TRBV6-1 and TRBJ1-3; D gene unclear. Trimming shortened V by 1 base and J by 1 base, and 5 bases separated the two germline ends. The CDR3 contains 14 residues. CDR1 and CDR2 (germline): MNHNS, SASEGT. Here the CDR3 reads CASSEGQSGNTIYF. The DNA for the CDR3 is TGTGCCAGCAGTGAAGGGCAGTCTGGAAACACCATATATTTT.

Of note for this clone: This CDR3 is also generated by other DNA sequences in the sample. CDR3 sequence reads: CASSQGQGREKLFF. The CDR3 DNA is TGTGCCAGCAGCCAGGGACAGGGGAGGGAAAAACTGTTTTTT. The chain carries TRBV7-2 and TRBJ1-4; TRBD1 aligns across 10 bases. CDR3 length: 14 amino acids. The ends lost 5 bases at V and 8 bases at J; junction bases unmatched: 5. Germline V gene data show CDR1 as SGHTA and CDR2 as FQGNSA.

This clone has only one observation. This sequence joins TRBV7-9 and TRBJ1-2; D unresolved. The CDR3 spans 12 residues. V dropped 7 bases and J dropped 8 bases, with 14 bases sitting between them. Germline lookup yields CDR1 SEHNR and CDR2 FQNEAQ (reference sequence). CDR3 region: CASTGPGRGYTF. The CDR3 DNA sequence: TGTGCCAGCACCGGCCCAGGTCGGGGCTACACCTTC.

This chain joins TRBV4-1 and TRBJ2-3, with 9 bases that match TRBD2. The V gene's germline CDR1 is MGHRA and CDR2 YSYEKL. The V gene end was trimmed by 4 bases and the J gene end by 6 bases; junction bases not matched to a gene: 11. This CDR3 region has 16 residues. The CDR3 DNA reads TGCGCCAGCAGCCTGATGGGCGGGGGGGCGGTTGATACGCAGTATTTT. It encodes CASSLMGGGAVDTQYF.

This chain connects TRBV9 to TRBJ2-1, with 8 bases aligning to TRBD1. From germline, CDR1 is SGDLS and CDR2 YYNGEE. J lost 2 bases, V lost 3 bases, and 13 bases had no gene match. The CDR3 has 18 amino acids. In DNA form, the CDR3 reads TGTGCCAGCAGCGAGGGACCTGAGACAGGGGCTACCTACAATGAGCAGTTCTTC. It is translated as CASSEGPETGATYNEQFF.

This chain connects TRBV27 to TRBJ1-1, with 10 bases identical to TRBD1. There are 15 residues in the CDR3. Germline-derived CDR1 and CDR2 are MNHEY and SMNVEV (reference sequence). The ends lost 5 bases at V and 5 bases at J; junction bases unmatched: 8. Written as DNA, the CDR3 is TGTGCCAGCAGTCCCAACCCGGACAGGGGGACTGAAGCTTTCTTT. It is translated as CASSPNPDRGTEAFF.

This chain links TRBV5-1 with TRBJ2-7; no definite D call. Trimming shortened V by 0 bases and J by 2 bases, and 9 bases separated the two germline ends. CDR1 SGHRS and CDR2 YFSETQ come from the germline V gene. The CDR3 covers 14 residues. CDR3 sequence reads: CASSLAVLTYEQYF. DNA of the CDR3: TGCGCCAGCAGCTTGGCCGTCCTTACCTACGAGCAGTACTTC.

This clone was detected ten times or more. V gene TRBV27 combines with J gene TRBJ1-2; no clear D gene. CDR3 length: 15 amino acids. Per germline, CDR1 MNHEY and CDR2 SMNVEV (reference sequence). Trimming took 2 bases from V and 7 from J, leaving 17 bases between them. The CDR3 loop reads CASSLAAVDSVGYTF. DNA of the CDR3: TGTGCCAGCAGTTTAGCGGCAGTGGATAGTGTTGGCTACACCTTC.

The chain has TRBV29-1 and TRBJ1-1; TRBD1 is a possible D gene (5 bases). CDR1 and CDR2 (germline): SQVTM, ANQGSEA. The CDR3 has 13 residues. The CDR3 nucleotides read TGCAGGGTTCAGGGAACGGGGAACACTGAAGCTTTCTTT. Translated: CRVQGTGNTEAFF.

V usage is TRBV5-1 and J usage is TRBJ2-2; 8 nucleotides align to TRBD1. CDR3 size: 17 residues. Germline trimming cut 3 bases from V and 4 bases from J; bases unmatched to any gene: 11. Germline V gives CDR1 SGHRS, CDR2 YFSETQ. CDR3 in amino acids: CASSSAGGYPSTGELFF. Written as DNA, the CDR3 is TGCGCCAGCAGCTCGGCAGGGGGCTACCCTTCCACCGGGGAGCTGTTTTTT.

The CDR3 region is CASGLVGGQSNEKLFF. The CDR3 DNA is TGTGCTAGTGGTTTGGTTGGAGGGCAGAGTAATGAAAAACTGTTTTTT. The V and J genes are TRBV12-5 and TRBJ1-4; D is undetermined. Trimming took off 0 bases at V and 4 bases at J, with 12 bases between the two ends. Germline V CDR1 and CDR2: LGHNT, FRNRAP. There are 16 residues in the CDR3.

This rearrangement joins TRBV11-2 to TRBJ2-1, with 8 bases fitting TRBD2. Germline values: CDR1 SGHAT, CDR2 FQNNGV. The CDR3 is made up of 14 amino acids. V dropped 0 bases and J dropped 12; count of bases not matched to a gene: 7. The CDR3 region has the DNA TGTGCCAGCAGCTTAGACAGACCTGCGGGGGGGCAGTTCTTC. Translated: CASSLDRPAGGQFF.

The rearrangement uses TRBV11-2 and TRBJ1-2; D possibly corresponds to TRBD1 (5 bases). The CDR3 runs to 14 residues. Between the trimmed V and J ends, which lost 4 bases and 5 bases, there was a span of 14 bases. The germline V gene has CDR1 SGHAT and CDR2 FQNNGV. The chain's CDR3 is CASSSGAPLYGYTF. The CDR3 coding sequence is TGTGCCAGCAGCTCTGGGGCCCCCTTATATGGCTACACCTTC. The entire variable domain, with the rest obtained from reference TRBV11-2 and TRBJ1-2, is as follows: EAGVAQSPRYKIIEKRQSVAFWCNPISGHATLYWYQQILGQGPKLLIQFQNNGVVDDSQLPKDRFSAERLKGVDSTLKIQPAKLEDSAVYLCASSSGAPLYGYTFGSGTRLTVV.

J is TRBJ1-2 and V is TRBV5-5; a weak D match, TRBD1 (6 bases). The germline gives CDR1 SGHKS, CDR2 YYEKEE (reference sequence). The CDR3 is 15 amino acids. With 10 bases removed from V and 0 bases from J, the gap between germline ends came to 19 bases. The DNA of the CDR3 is TGTGCCGGAACGACAGGACCGGGCACTAACTATGGCTACACCTTC. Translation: CAGTTGPGTNYGYTF.